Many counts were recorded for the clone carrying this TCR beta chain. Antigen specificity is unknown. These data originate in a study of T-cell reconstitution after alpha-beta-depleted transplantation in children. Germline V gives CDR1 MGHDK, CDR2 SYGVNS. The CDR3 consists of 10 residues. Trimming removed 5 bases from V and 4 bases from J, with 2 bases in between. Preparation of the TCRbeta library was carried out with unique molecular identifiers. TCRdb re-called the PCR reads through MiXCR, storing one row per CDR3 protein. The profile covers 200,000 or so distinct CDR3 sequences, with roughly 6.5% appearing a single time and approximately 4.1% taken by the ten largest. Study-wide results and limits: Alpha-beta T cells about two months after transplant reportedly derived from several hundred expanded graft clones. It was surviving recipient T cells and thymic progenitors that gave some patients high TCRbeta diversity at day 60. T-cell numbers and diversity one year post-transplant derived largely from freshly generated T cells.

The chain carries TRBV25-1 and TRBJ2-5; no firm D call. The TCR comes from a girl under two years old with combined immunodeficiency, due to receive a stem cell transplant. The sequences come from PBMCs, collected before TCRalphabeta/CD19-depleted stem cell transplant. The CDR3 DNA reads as TGTGCCAGCAGTTCAGAGACCCAGTACTTC. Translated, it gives CASSSETQYF.